This T cell receptor (beta chain) was captured in a study of blood T cell repertoires in COVID-19. The repertoire was sequenced with immunoSEQ multiplex PCR; TCRdb's copy has only in-frame clones and lacks some. The profile covers about 50,000 clones, with around nine tenths appearing a single time and approximately 6.2% taken by the ten largest. Germline CDR1 and CDR2: MNHNS and SASEGT. The CDR3 spans 16 residues. With V trimmed by 1 base and J by 1 base, 5 bases remained unmatched. Sequenced sample: peripheral blood. The receptor was isolated from a man aged 40-50 years with acute or convalescent COVID-19. The chain has TRBV6-1 and TRBJ1-1; the match to TRBD1 covers 8 bases. The CDR3 is CASSEGSGGTNTEAFF. The CDR3 DNA reads as TGTGCCAGCAGTGAAGGCTCAGGGGGCACGAACACTGAAGCTTTCTTT.